Shown below are 14 T cell receptor beta chains from a single sample sequenced in a study of Graves' ophthalmopathy and Graves' hyperthyroidism. RNA transcripts were the source from which TCR beta CDR3 regions were amplified. The workflow started with a first-round RT-PCR run with HTBI primers and then moved on to a second-round multiplex PCR. TCRdb reprocessed the multiplex PCR reads via MiXCR and lists one record per CDR3 protein. Of 500,000 to 800,000 distinct CDR3 sequences in the sample, about two fifths were seen once. Sequences were obtained from peripheral blood. Source of these receptors: an adult man with Graves' ophthalmopathy.

This clonotype was counted only a few times. The rearrangement links TRBV5-1 to TRBJ2-5; TRBD1 agrees at 7 bases. Germline V lookup: CDR1 SGHRS, CDR2 YFSETQ. Unmatched junction bases numbered 13, after V lost 3 bases and J lost 5 bases. The CDR3 runs to 16 residues. CDR3 in DNA: TGCGCCAGCAGCTGGGGGACAGACCCCCAGGGGGAGACCCAGTACTTC. Translation gives CASSWGTDPQGETQYF.

The chain couples TRBV7-3 to TRBJ2-3, with 9 bases matching TRBD1. The CDR3 has 15 amino acids. V lost 3 bases and J lost 3; bases outside the gene matches: 4. Germline CDR1 SGHTA, CDR2 FQGTGA. CDR3 sequence (DNA): TGTGCCAGCAGCTTGGGACAGGGATTTACAGATACGCAGTATTTT. Residues: CASSLGQGFTDTQYF.

This clonotype was counted ten times or more. This CDR3 reads CASSQNYGYTF. The CDR3 nucleotides are TGTGCCAGCAGCCAGAACTATGGCTACACCTTC. The J gene is TRBJ1-2, the V gene TRBV11-2; the D is unclear. V shed 5 bases and J shed 2 bases, with 3 bases lying between them. Germline values: CDR1 SGHAT, CDR2 FQNNGV. The CDR3 runs 11 residues.

This clonotype came up many times. CDR3 sequence (DNA): TGTGCCAGCAGCTTTATGAGACTACCCTACGAGCAGTACTTC. Its protein is CASSFMRLPYEQYF. The V gene is TRBV7-9, the J gene TRBJ2-7; tentatively, D is TRBD2 (5 bases). The V gene lost 3 bases and the J gene lost 2 bases, with 11 bases spanning the gap. The CDR3 spans 14 residues. Germline lookup yields CDR1 SEHNR and CDR2 FQNEAQ (reference sequence).

The sample holds many counts of this clonotype. The V and J genes are TRBV7-2 and TRBJ1-2; D not certain. V shed 4 bases and J shed 2 bases, with 8 bases lying between them. Germline lookup yields CDR1 SGHTA and CDR2 FQGNSA. The CDR3 runs 13 residues. CDR3 region: CASSSSGNYGYTF. CDR3 DNA sequence: TGTGCCAGCAGCTCCTCGGGAAACTATGGCTACACCTTC.

This clonotype was counted many times. The rearrangement uses TRBV20-1 and TRBJ1-1; 7 bases match TRBD1. Germline CDR1 and CDR2: DFQATT and SNEGSKA (reference sequence). This CDR3 spans 13 amino acids. V lost 5 bases to trimming and J lost 0 bases; unmatched junction nucleotides: 3. The CDR3, as DNA: TGCAGTGCTCTTGGACAGGTGAACACTGAAGCTTTCTTT. Translated: CSALGQVNTEAFF.

There are a few counts of this clonotype. CDR3 coding DNA: TGTGCCAGCAGCTCCCCTGGGTTAGCGGGACAAGAGACCCAGTACTTC. Residues: CASSSPGLAGQETQYF. The chain links TRBV12-3 or TRBV12-4 to TRBJ2-5, with 8 bases that match TRBD2. After removal of 6 bases from V and 2 bases from J, the junction contained 11 bases not matched to a gene. The length of the CDR3 is 16 residues.

The chain uses TRBV2 and TRBJ2-5; weak D call: TRBD2 (5 bases). The CDR3 totals 15 residues. Looked up from germline, CDR1 is SNHLY and CDR2 is FYNNEI. V gave up 8 bases and J gave up 1 base, with 17 bases separating them. The CDR3 DNA is TGTGCCAGCTCTAAGTGGGCTAGCAGCCAAGAGACCCAGTACTTC. It yields the protein CASSKWASSQETQYF. Drawing the rest from reference TRBV2 and TRBJ2-5, the complete variable domain is EPEVTQTPSHQVTQMGQEVILRCVPISNHLYFYWYRQILGQKVEFLVSFYNNEISEKSEIFDDQFSVERPDGSNFTLKIRSTKLEDSAMYFCASSKWASSQETQYFGPGTRLLVL.

The V gene is TRBV6-6, the J gene TRBJ1-5; the D gene is possibly TRBD1 (5 bases). V lost 0 bases, J lost 3 bases, and 9 bases lay in between. The CDR3 is 15 amino acids. Per germline, CDR1 MNHNY and CDR2 SVGAGI (reference sequence). CDR3 in DNA: TGTGCCAGCAGTTACTCGGGACTCGCCAATCAGCCCCAGCATTTT. Protein sequence: CASSYSGLANQPQHF.

This clonotype occurred a few times. This chain uses TRBV6-2 or TRBV6-3 with TRBJ1-1; tentative D call: TRBD1 (5 bases). This CDR3 has 13 residues. V was pared by 6 bases and J by 4 bases, with 12 bases between. From germline, CDR1 is MNHEY and CDR2 SVGEGT. Written as DNA, the CDR3 is TGTGCCAGCAGATACCTCCAGGGCACTGAAGCTTTCTTT. It codes for CASRYLQGTEAFF.

The rearrangement joins TRBV10-3 to TRBJ2-5; D remains unclear. V lost 4 bases and J 5 bases, leaving 8 bases between the germline ends. The germline V gene encodes CDR1 ENHRY and CDR2 SYGVKD. There are 12 residues in the CDR3. Here the CDR3 reads CAISVLGETQYF. The CDR3 DNA reads TGTGCCATCAGTGTCCTCGGGGAGACCCAGTACTTC.

This clonotype was recorded at least ten times. The chain has TRBV6-1 and TRBJ2-7, with TRBD2 as a possible D gene (6 bases). V was pared by 10 bases and J by 10 bases, with 17 bases between. The V gene's germline CDR1 is MNHNS and CDR2 SASEGT. This CDR3 has 11 residues. CDR3 in DNA: TGTGCCACCTGGGGACGGCGGGGCCAGTACTTC. It yields the protein CATWGRRGQYF.

The genes are TRBV19 and TRBJ2-5; D might be TRBD1 (6 bases). Germline V gene sequence: CDR1 LNHDA, CDR2 SQIVND (reference sequence). The V gene lost 5 bases and the J gene lost 9 bases, with 16 bases spanning the gap. This CDR3 has 13 residues. The CDR3 loop is CASSHGQNQPQYF. DNA of the CDR3: TGTGCCAGTAGTCACGGACAGAATCAGCCCCAGTACTTC.

In this sample, this clonotype turned up many times. This sequence joins TRBV14 and TRBJ1-2; D unresolved. Per the germline V gene, CDR1 is SGHDN and CDR2 is FVKESK. This CDR3 region has 13 residues. The ends were cut back, 0 bases at V and 5 bases at J, with 7 bases in the middle. The CDR3 here is CASSQERAYGYTF. The CDR3 coding sequence is TGTGCCAGCAGCCAAGAGCGTGCATATGGCTACACCTTC.